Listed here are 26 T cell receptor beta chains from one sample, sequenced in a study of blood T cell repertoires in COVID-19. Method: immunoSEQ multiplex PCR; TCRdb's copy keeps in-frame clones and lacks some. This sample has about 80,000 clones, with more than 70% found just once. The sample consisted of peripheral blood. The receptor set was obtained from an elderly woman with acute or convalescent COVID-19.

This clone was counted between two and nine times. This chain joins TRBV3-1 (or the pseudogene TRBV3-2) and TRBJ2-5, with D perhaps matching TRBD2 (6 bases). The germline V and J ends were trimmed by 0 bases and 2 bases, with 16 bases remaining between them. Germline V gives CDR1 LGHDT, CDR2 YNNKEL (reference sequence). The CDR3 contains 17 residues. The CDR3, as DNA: TGTGCCAGCAGCCAAGATCTCCCAGCGGGCCTGCAAGAGACCCAGTACTTC. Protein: CASSQDLPAGLQETQYF.

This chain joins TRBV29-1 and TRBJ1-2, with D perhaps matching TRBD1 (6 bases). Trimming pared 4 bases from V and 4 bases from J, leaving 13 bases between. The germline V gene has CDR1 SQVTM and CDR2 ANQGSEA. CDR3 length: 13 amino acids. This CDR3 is CSVGGGLPYGYTF. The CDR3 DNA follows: TGCAGCGTTGGGGGGGGCCTACCCTATGGCTACACCTTC. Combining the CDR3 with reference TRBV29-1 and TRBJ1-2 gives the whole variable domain SAVISQKPSRDICQRGTSLTIQCQVDSQVTMMFWYRQQPGQSLTLIATANQGSEATYESGFVIDKFPISRPNLTFSTLTVSNMSPEDSSIYLCSVGGGLPYGYTFGSGTRLTVV.

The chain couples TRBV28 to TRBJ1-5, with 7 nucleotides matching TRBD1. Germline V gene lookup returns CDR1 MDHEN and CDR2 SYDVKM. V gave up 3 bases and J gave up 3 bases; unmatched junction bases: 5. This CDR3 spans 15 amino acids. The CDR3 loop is CASSFSRGDNQPQHF. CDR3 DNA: TGTGCCAGCAGTTTCTCCAGGGGGGACAATCAGCCCCAGCATTTT.

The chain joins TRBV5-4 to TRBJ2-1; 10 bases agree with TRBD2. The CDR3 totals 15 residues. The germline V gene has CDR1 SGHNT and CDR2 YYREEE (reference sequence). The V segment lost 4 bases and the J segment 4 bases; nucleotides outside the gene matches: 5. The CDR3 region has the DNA TGTGCCAGCAGCCCCCTAGCGGGGGATTACAATGAGCAGTTCTTC. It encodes CASSPLAGDYNEQFF.

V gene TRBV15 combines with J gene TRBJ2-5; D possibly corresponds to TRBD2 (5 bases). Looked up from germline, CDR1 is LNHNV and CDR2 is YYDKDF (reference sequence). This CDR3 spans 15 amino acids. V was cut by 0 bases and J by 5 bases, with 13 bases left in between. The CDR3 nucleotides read TGTGCCACCAGCAGAGATACGGGGTATGGGGAGACCCAGTACTTC. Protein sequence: CATSRDTGYGETQYF.

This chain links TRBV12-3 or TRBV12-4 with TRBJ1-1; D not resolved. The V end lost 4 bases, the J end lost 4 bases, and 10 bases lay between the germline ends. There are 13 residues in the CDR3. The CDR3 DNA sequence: TGTGCCAGCAGTTGGACCCGGGGCACTGAAGCTTTCTTT. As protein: CASSWTRGTEAFF.

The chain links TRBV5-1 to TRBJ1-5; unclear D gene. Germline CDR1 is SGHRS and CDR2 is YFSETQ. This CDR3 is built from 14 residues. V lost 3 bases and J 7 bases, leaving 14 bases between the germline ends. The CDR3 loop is CASSSGGENQPQHF. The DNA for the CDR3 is TGCGCCAGCAGCTCGGGCGGGGAAAACCAGCCCCAGCATTTT.

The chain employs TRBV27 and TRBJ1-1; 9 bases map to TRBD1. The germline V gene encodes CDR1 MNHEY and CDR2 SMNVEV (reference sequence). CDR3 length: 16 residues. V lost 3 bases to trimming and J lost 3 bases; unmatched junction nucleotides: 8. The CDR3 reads CASSFIQGAGDTEAFF. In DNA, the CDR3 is TGTGCCAGCAGTTTCATACAGGGGGCGGGGGACACTGAAGCTTTCTTT.

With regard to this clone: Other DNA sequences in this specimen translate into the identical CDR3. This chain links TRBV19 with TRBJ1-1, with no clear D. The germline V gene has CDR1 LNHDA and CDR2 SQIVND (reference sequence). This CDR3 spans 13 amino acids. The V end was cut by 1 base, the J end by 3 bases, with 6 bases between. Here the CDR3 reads CASSIGRDTEAFF. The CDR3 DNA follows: TGTGCCAGTAGTATAGGCCGCGACACTGAAGCTTTCTTT.

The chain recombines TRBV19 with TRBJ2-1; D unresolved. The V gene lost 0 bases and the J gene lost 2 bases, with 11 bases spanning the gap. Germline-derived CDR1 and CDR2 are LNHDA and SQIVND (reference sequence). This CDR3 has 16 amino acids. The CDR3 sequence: CASSIDPGGTYNEQFF. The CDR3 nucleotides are TGTGCCAGTAGTATAGATCCAGGTGGTACCTACAATGAGCAGTTCTTC.

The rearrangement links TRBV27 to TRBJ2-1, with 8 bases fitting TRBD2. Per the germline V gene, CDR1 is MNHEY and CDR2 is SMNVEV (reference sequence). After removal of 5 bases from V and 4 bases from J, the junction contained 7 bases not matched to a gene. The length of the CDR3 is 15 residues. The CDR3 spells CASSPVAGKYNEQFF. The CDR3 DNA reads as TGTGCCAGCAGTCCAGTAGCGGGGAAGTACAATGAGCAGTTCTTC.

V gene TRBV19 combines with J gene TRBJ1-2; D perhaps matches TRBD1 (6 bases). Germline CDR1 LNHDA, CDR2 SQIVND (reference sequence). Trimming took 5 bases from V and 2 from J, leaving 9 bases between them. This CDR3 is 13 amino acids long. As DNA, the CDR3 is TGTGCCAGTAGTGCTACAGGGAACTATGGCTACACCTTC. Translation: CASSATGNYGYTF.

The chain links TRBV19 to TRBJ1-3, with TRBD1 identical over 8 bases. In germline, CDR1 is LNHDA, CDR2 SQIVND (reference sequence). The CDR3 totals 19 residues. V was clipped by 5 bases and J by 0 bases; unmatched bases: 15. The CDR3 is CASSPRRQGPQSSGNTIYF. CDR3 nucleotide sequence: TGTGCCAGTAGTCCCAGAAGACAGGGGCCTCAGAGCTCTGGAAACACCATATATTTT.

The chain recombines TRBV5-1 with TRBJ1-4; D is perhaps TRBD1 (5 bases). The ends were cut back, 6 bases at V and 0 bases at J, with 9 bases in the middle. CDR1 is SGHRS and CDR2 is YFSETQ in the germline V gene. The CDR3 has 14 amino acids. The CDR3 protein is CASKEQATNEKLFF. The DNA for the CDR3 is TGCGCCAGCAAAGAACAGGCAACTAATGAAAAACTGTTTTTT.

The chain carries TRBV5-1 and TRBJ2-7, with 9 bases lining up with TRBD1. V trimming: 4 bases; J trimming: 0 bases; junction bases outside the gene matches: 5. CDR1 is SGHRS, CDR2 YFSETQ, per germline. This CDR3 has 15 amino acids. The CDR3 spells CASSRTGGASYEQYF. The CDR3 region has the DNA TGCGCCAGCAGCCGTACAGGGGGCGCCTCCTACGAGCAGTACTTC.

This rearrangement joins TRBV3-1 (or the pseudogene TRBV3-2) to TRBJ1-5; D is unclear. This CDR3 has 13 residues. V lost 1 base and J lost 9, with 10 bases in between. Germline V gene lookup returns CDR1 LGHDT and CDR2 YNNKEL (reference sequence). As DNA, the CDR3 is TGTGCCAGCAGCCAAGCCCCATCAGGGCCCCAGCATTTT. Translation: CASSQAPSGPQHF.

The DNA for the CDR3 is TGCACCAGCAGCCAAGAGAGGGGGCCCCCAGCCTCTGGCTACACCTTC. It translates to CTSSQERGPPASGYTF. V and J are TRBV1 and TRBJ1-2; TRBD1, the table's D call, was not compared with the DNA. TRBV1 has pseudogene status. This CDR3 has 16 amino acids.

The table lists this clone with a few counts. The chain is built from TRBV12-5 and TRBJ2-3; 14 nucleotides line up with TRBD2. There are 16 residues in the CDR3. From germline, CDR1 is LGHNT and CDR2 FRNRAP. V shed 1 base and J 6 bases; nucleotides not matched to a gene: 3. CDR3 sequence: CASGLAGLAGVDTQYF. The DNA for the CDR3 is TGTGCTAGTGGTTTGGCGGGACTAGCGGGGGTGGATACGCAGTATTTT.

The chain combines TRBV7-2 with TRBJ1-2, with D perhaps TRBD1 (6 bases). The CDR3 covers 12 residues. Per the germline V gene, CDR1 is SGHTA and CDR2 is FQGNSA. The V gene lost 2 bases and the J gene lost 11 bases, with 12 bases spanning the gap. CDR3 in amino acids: CASSLNREGYTF. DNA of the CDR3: TGTGCCAGCAGCTTAAACAGGGAAGGTTACACCTTC.

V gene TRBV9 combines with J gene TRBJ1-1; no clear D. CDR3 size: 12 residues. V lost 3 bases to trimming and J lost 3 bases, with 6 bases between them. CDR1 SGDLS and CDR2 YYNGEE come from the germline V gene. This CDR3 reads CASSALDTEAFF. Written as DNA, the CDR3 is TGTGCCAGCAGCGCGCTAGACACTGAAGCTTTCTTT. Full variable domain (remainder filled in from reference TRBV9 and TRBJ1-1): DSGVTQTPKHLITATGQRVTLRCSPRSGDLSVYWYQQSLDQGLQFLIQYYNGEERAKGNILERFSAQQFPDLHSELNLSSLELGDSALYFCASSALDTEAFFGQGTRLTVV.

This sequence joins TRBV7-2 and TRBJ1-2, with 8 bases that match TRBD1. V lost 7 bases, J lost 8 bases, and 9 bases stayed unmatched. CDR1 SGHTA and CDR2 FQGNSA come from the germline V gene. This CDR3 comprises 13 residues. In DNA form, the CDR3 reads TGTGCCAGCACCCCCGGGGACAGGAAGGGCTACACCTTC. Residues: CASTPGDRKGYTF.

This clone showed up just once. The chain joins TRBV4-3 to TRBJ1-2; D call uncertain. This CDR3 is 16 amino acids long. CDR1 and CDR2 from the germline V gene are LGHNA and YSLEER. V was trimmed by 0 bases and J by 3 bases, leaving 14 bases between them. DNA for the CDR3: TGCGCCAGCAGCCAAGATTACATCCGGGTAGACTATGGCTACACCTTC. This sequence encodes CASSQDYIRVDYGYTF.

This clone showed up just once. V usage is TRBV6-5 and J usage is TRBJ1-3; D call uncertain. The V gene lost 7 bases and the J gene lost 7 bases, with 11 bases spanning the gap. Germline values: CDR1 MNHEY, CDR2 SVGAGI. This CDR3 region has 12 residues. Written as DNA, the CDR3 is TGTGCCAGCAAGTCCCCGGGGAACACCATATATTTT. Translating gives CASKSPGNTIYF.

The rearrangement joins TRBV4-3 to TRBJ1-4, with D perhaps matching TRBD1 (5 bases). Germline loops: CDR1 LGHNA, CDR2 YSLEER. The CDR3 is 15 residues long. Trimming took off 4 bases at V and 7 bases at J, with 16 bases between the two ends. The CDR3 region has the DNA TGCGCCAGCAGCCCGGGACTGCGGAACGGTGAAAAACTGTTTTTT. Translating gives CASSPGLRNGEKLFF.

In DNA, the CDR3 is TGCGCCAGCGGGTTAGGAAACGGGGCAACTAATGAAAAACTGTTTTTT. This gives the protein CASGLGNGATNEKLFF. V is TRBV5-1 and J is TRBJ1-4; D is unclear. From germline, CDR1 is SGHRS and CDR2 YFSETQ. There are 16 residues in the CDR3. The ends were cut back, 7 bases at V and 0 bases at J, with 16 bases in the middle.

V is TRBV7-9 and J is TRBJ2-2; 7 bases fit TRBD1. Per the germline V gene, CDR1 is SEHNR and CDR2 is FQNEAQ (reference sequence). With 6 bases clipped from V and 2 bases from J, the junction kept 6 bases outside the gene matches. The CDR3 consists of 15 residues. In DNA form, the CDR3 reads TGTGCCAGCAGACTCCGACAGGGAAACACCGGGGAGCTGTTTTTT. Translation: CASRLRQGNTGELFF.